This entry is about one T cell receptor beta chain. Each CDR3 protein is one row after TCRdb ran MiXCR on the PCR reads. Here the sample spans approximately 97,000 distinct CDR3 sequences, roughly 51% being singletons. V was clipped by 0 bases and J by 5 bases, with 11 bases between them. Per germline, CDR1 KGHSH and CDR2 LQKENI. This CDR3 spans 15 amino acids. The data are from a study of CDR3 diversity in severe acne. The rearrangement uses TRBV18 and TRBJ2-4, with D perhaps assigned TRBD1 or TRBD2 (6 bases each). Sequencing was performed on blood. This sequence originates from a male donor with acne. Here the CDR3 DNA reads TGTGCCAGCTCACCACCCGGGGGCAAAGAAAACATTCAGTACTTC. Encoded protein: CASSPPGGKENIQYF.